This is a list of T cell receptor beta chains from one sample in a study of blood T cells in healthy people across ages. TCRdb independently ran MiXCR on the 5' RACE reads; one entry per CDR3 protein. The sample lists approximately 1.5 million distinct CDR3 sequences, around 40% occurring once. The sequenced sample consisted of blood. These receptors all stem from a woman younger than 35 in good health. Each CDR3 is given without its conserved first and last residue. D genes are given only for firm matches.

TRBJ1-1,TRBV19,-,12,ASSIGTGPPGAF
TRBJ1-5,TRBV20-1,-,13,SARDSGVSNQPQH
TRBJ1-2,TRBV5-1,-,13,ASEPTAGANYGYT
TRBJ1-1,TRBV5-6,-,12,ASSLNQLNTEAF
TRBJ2-7,TRBV20-1,TRBD1,11,SAGGQGGYELY
TRBJ2-4,TRBV7-2,-,8,ASSLTYQY
TRBJ1-6,TRBV4-1,-,13,ASSPLGTQNSPLH
TRBJ2-1,TRBV7-2,TRBD2,13,ASSPTSGGGNEQF
TRBJ2-1,TRBV7-6,TRBD2,10,ASSDSGKEQF
TRBJ1-2,TRBV6-5,TRBD1,13,ASSYRPGTGDGYT
TRBJ1-1,TRBV20-1,-,12,SARERWSAPEAF
TRBJ2-7,TRBV27,-,13,ASSLSGSGTYEQY
TRBJ1-1,TRBV12-3/TRBV12-4,-,11,ASGRQMNTEAF
TRBJ1-1,TRBV6-2/TRBV6-3,TRBD1,11,ASRFDRATEAF
TRBJ2-1,TRBV6-6,-,14,ASSSPLASSYNEQF
TRBJ1-1,TRBV25-1,-,11,ASRPTWNTEAF
TRBJ1-5,TRBV21-1,-,15,ASSKSSRQVVNQPQH
TRBJ2-2,TRBV7-3,TRBD2,12,ASSPGTTTGELF
TRBJ1-6,TRBV12-3/TRBV12-4,TRBD1,18,ASSPRTGITFNPYNSPLH
TRBJ1-2,TRBV5-1,TRBD1,13,ASSFGTGAFYGYT
TRBJ2-1,TRBV12-3/TRBV12-4,-,11,ASSLFSRNEQF
TRBJ2-3,TRBV5-1,-,15,ASSKKLGDRNTDTQY
TRBJ1-5,TRBV12-3/TRBV12-4,-,14,ASSKPVGLSNQPQH
TRBJ2-5,TRBV6-2/TRBV6-3,-,14,ASRPLWGTGRETQY
TRBJ2-1,TRBV4-3,TRBD2,15,ASSQLGGLAGGNEQF
TRBJ2-5,TRBV9,TRBD2,13,ASSAPGTTQETQY
TRBJ2-1,TRBV6-1,TRBD2,14,ASSDFGAGAYNEQF
TRBJ2-3,TRBV4-1,-,14,ASSQVMWQGTDTQY
TRBJ2-3,TRBV9,TRBD1,14,ASSGLRTGLGDTQY
TRBJ2-5,TRBV9,TRBD2,14,ASSARTSGRGETQY
TRBJ2-7,TRBV4-2,-,14,ASSLNAGQLTYEQY
TRBJ2-1,TRBV5-1,TRBD1,14,ASSLEGAFTYNEQF
TRBJ2-7,TRBV27,TRBD2,14,ASSLLGTSGLDEQY
TRBJ1-2,TRBV10-3,-,13,AISEAWDIDNGYT
TRBJ2-7,TRBV13,TRBD2,13,ASSLMLAGVYEQY
TRBJ2-5,TRBV2,TRBD1,12,ASSVQGAQETQY
TRBJ1-3,TRBV27,TRBD1,13,ASGGQGLSGNTIY
TRBJ1-1,TRBV4-3,-,12,ASSQDWGSTEAF
TRBJ1-6,TRBV28,-,9,ASSSHSPLH
TRBJ2-5,TRBV7-9,-,13,ASSTRRPLEETQY
TRBJ2-2,TRBV29-1,TRBD1,13,SVGGTVTNTGELF
TRBJ2-2,TRBV7-9,TRBD2,13,ASSSGTSGPGELF
TRBJ1-5,TRBV7-2,-,13,ASSLVRGDNQPQH
TRBJ1-5,TRBV7-2,TRBD1,13,ASSLVGQGNQPQH
TRBJ2-1,TRBV7-2,-,11,ASGAAYRNEQF
TRBJ2-7,TRBV20-1,-,12,SARRDSGTYEQY
TRBJ2-1,TRBV20-1,TRBD1,12,SARPGGPYNEQF
TRBJ2-1,TRBV25-1,TRBD2,12,ASSPGGSGNEQF
TRBJ1-2,TRBV6-6,-,12,ASSYSTDLYGYT
TRBJ2-1,TRBV7-2,-,11,ASSDADYNEQF
TRBJ1-2,TRBV11-2,-,11,ASSAGHGYGYT
-,TRBV29-1,-,12,SGRSGLYPDEQY
TRBJ1-4,TRBV12-3/TRBV12-4,-,10,ASSGSGEKLF
TRBJ2-7,TRBV5-1,TRBD2,13,ASSLEPSGLYEQY
TRBJ1-5,TRBV29-1,-,10,SVISQGVAQH
TRBJ1-1,TRBV18,TRBD1,11,ASSPPQGAEAF
TRBJ2-5,TRBV28,-,13,ASSNPRTRDNEQY
TRBJ2-3,TRBV7-9,-,13,ASSPTEGGGDTQY
TRBJ2-4,TRBV29-1,-,10,SGTVAKNIQY
TRBJ2-1,TRBV20-1,-,11,SASTATYNEQF